This TCR beta chain was recorded in a study of T cell responses to AZD1222 COVID-19 vaccine. CDR1 and CDR2 from the germline V gene are SEHNR and FQNEAQ (reference sequence). CDR3 length: 11 residues. The V and J ends lost 8 bases and 5 bases respectively, with 6 bases between them. TCRdb's table, derived via immunoSEQ multiplex PCR, lists solely in-frame clones and lacks some. The table shows over 70,000 clones, with more than 70% occurring only once. The TCR originated in an adult who received the AZD1222 COVID-19 vaccine. The chain uses TRBV7-9 and TRBJ1-4; D is unclear. Source: peripheral blood, taken 28 days after the second AZD1222 dose. CDR3 DNA: TGTGCCAGCCTGTCGAATGAAAAACTGTTTTTT. Encoded protein: CASLSNEKLFF.